This record looks at one T cell receptor (beta chain) sequence and its context. The sample belongs to a study of blood T cell repertoires in COVID-19. Study-level information: Samples taken during acute and convalescent COVID-19 were collected in the United States, Italy and Spain. PBMCs, B-cell-depleted T cells, or T cells were the source of the cDNA or gDNA that made up the material.

In the source study's methods: Amplification of reference gene primers provided the estimated nucleated cell counts. TCRdb's copy holds only in-frame clones and misses some; the assay was immunoSEQ multiplex PCR. V and J calls and clone size follow that table, whereas D and trimming were derived from the DNA. The sample records 190,000 or so clones, approximately 86% being singletons. The material sequenced was peripheral blood. The clonotype was recovered from a man between 35 and 55 years old with active or convalescent COVID-19.

CDR3 residues: CASSPGLSYGYTF. DNA for the CDR3: TGTGCCAGCAGTCCAGGGTTATCATATGGCTACACCTTC. The V and J genes are TRBV6-4 and TRBJ1-2; D possibly corresponds to TRBD1 (5 bases). Trimming stripped 5 bases from V and 5 bases from J, with 12 bases between. The CDR3 covers 13 residues. Germline loops: CDR1 MRHNA, CDR2 SNTAGT.